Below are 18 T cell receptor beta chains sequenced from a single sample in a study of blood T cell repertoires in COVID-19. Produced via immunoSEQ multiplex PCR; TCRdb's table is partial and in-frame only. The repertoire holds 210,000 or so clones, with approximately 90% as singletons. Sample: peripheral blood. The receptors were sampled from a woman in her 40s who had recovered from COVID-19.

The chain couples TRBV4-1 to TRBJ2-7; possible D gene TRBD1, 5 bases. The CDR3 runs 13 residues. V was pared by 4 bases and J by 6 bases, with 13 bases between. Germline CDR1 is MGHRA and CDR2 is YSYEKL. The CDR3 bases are TGCGCCAGCAGCCGGGGCGAAGAACGCGAGCAGTACTTC. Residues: CASSRGEEREQYF.

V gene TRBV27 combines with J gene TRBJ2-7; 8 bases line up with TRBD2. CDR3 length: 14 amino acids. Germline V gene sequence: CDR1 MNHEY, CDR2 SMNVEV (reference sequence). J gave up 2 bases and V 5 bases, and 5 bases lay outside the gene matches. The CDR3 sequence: CASSLGGVPYEQYF. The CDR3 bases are TGTGCCAGCAGTCTCGGGGGGGTTCCCTACGAGCAGTACTTC.

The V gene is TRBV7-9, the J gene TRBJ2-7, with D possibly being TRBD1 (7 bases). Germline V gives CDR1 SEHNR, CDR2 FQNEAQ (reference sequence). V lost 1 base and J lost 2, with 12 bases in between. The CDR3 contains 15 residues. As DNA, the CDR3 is TGTGCCAGCAGCTTAGAGGGGGGACAGACCTACGAGCAGTACTTC. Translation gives CASSLEGGQTYEQYF.

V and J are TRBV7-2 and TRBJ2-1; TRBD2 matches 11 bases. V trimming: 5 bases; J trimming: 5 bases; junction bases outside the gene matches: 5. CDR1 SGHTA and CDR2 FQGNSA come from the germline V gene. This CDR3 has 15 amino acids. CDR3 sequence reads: CASSPTSGTNNEQFF. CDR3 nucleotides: TGTGCCAGCAGCCCGACTAGCGGGACTAACAATGAGCAGTTCTTC.

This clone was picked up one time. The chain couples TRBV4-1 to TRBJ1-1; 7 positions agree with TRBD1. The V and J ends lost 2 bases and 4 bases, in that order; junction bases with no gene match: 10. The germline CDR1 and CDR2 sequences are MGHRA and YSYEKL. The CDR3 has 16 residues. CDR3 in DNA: TGCGCCAGCAGCCAACAAATAGACAGGGCGGGCACTGAAGCTTTCTTT. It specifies CASSQQIDRAGTEAFF.

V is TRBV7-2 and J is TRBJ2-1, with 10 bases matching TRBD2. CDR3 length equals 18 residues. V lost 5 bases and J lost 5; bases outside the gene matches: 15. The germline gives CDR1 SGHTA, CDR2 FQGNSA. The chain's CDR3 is CASSRLGAGGPGNNEQFF. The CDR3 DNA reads TGTGCCAGCAGCCGCCTCGGAGCGGGAGGGCCCGGGAACAATGAGCAGTTCTTC. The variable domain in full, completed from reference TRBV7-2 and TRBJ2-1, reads GAGVSQSPSNKVTEKGKDVELRCDPISGHTALYWYRQSLGQGLEFLIYFQGNSAPDKSGLPSDRFSAERTGGSVSTLTIQRTQQEDSAVYLCASSRLGAGGPGNNEQFFGPGTRLTVL.

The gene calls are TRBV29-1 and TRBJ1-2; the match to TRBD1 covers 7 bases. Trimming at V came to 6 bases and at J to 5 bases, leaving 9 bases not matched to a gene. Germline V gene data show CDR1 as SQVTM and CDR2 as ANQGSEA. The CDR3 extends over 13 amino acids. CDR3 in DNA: TGCAGCGTGACTACAGGGGCTCCGTATGGCTACACCTTC. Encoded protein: CSVTTGAPYGYTF. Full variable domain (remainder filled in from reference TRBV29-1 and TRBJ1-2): SAVISQKPSRDICQRGTSLTIQCQVDSQVTMMFWYRQQPGQSLTLIATANQGSEATYESGFVIDKFPISRPNLTFSTLTVSNMSPEDSSIYLCSVTTGAPYGYTFGSGTRLTVV.

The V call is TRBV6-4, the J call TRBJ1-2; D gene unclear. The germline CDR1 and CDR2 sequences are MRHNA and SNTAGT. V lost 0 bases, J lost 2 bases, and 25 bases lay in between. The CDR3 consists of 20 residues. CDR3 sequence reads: CASSDSARGRFDIKNYGYTF. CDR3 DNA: TGTGCCAGCAGTGACTCAGCTAGAGGGCGGTTCGACATAAAAAACTATGGCTACACCTTC.

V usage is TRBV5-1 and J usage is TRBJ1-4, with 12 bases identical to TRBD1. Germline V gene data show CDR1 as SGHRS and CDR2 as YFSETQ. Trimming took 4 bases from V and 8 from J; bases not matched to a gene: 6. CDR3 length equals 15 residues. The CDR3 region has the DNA TGCGCCAGCAGCCGTGGGACAGGGGGCATCGAAAAACTGTTTTTT. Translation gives CASSRGTGGIEKLFF.

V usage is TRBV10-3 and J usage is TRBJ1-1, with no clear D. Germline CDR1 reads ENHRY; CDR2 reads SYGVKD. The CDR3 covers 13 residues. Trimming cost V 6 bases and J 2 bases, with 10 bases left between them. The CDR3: CAISYSLNTEAFF. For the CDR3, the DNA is TGTGCCATCAGCTACTCTCTTAACACTGAAGCTTTCTTT.

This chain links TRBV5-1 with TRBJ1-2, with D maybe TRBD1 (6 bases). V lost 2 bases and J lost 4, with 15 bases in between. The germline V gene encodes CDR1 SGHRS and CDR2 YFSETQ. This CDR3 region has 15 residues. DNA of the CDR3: TGCGCCAGCAGCTTTGGAACCGGGACACTCTATGGCTACACCTTC. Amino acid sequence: CASSFGTGTLYGYTF.

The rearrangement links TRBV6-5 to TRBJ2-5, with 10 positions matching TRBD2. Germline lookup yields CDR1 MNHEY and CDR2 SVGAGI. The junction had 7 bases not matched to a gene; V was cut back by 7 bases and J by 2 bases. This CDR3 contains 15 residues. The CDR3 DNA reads TGTGCCAGCACCGCCCTAGCGGGGGAACAAGAGACCCAGTACTTC. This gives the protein CASTALAGEQETQYF.

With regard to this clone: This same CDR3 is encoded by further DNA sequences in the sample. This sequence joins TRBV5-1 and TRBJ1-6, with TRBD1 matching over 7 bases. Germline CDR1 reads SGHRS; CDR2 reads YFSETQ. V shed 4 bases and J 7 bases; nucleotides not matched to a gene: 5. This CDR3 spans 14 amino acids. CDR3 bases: TGCGCCAGCAGCCAGGACAGGAGGAATTCACCCCTCCACTTT. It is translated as CASSQDRRNSPLHF.

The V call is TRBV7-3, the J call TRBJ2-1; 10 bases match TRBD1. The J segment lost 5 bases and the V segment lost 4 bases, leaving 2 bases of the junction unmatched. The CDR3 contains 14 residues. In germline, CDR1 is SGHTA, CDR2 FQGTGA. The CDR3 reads CASSSGTGDNEQFF. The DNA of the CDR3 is TGTGCCAGCAGCTCCGGGACAGGGGACAATGAGCAGTTCTTC.

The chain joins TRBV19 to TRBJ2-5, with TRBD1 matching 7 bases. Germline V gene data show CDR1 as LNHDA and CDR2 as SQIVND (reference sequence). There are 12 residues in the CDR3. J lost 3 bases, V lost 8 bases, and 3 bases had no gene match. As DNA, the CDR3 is TGTGCCAGTTCCGGGACAGAAGAGACCCAGTACTTC. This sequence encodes CASSGTEETQYF.

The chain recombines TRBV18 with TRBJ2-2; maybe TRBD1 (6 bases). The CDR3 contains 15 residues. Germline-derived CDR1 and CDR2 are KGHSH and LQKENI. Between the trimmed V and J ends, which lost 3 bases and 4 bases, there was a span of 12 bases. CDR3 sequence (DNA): TGTGCCAGCTCACCCCCGGGACATTCCACCGGGGAGCTGTTTTTT. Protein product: CASSPPGHSTGELFF.

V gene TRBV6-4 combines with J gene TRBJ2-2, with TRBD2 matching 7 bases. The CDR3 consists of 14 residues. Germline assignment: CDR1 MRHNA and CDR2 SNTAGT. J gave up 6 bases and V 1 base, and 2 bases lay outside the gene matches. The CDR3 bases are TGTGCCAGCAGTGACTTTAGCGGGTCCGGGGAGCTGTTTTTT. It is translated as CASSDFSGSGELFF.

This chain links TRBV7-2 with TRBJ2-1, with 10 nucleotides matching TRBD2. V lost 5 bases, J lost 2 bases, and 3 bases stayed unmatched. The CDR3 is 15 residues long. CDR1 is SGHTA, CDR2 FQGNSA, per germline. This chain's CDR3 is CASSPTSGAYNEQFF. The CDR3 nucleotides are TGTGCCAGCAGCCCTACTAGCGGGGCCTACAATGAGCAGTTCTTC. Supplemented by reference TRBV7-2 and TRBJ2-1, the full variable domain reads GAGVSQSPSNKVTEKGKDVELRCDPISGHTALYWYRQSLGQGLEFLIYFQGNSAPDKSGLPSDRFSAERTGGSVSTLTIQRTQQEDSAVYLCASSPTSGAYNEQFFGPGTRLTVL.